This T cell receptor (beta chain) originates from a study of technical replicates of blood from a handful of donors. Produced via immunoSEQ multiplex PCR; TCRdb's table is partial and in-frame only. The sample shows 75,000 to 100,000 clones, roughly 94% of them seen only once. Germline V gene sequence: CDR1 MNHNS, CDR2 SASEGT. CDR3 size: 19 residues. With V trimmed by 0 bases and J by 3 bases, 13 bases remained unmatched. The gene calls are TRBV6-1 and TRBJ2-3, with 9 nucleotides matching TRBD2. The TCR comes from a human donor in good health. The sequenced sample consisted of T cells isolated from PBMCs. The CDR3 reads CASSEAKRSSGSGTDTQYF. The CDR3 DNA reads TGTGCCAGCAGTGAAGCAAAACGGAGTAGCGGGAGTGGTACAGATACGCAGTATTTT.